This T cell receptor (beta chain) was documented in a study of cytomegalovirus exposure and HLA in healthy donors. Study details: In an earlier analysis, approximately 120 million unique TCR beta sequences were found from some 180 million T cells.

CDR1 is SGHTA, CDR2 FQGNSA, per germline. There are 16 residues in the CDR3. J gave up 2 bases and V 1 base, and 2 bases lay outside the gene matches. The study ran its PCR with 60 Vbeta and 13 Jbeta primers. Profiling relied on immunoSEQ multiplex PCR, and the TCRdb table lists in-frame clones only, not all of them. In the table there are 100,000 to 150,000 clones, 76% of which are singletons. The study, taken as a whole, reports: In a later analysis, DRB1 alleles had the most associated TCRs; HLA-C alleles the fewest.

On this clone: Its antigen is not known.

The chain uses TRBV7-2 and TRBJ2-7; 13 nucleotides match TRBD2. The origin of this receptor is a man aged 45-65 years in good health and CMV-seronegative. Sequencing input: PBMCs. Here the CDR3 DNA reads TGTGCCAGCAGCTTAGGCGGACTAGCGGGGGCCTACGAGCAGTACTTC. Amino acids: CASSLGGLAGAYEQYF.